Below, 27 T cell receptor beta chains from the same sample are listed, as sequenced in a study of identical twins. MiXCR was run by TCRdb on the 5' RACE reads, yielding one entry per CDR3 protein. The sample consists of some 710,000 distinct CDR3 sequences, less than 7% of them appearing once. The sequenced sample consisted of naive T cells sorted from blood. The source of these receptors is a man younger than 35 in good health.

The genes are TRBV18 and TRBJ2-6, with TRBD1 as a possible D gene (7 bases). The CDR3 totals 16 residues. Trimming cost V 11 bases and J 1 base, with 18 bases left between them. Per the germline V gene, CDR1 is KGHSH and CDR2 is LQKENI. The CDR3 coding sequence is TGTGCCTCGCGGGACAGTTTCCTTTCTGGGGCCAACGTCCTGACTTTC. Its translation: CASRDSFLSGANVLTF.

The chain uses TRBV4-3 and TRBJ2-1, with D possibly TRBD2 on 6 matching bases. This CDR3 contains 17 residues. Trimming removed 1 base from V and 4 bases from J, with 17 bases in between. Looked up from germline, CDR1 is LGHNA and CDR2 is YSLEER. This CDR3 is CASSQGAPAGFYNEQFF. CDR3 DNA: TGCGCCAGCAGCCAAGGGGCCCCGGCGGGATTTTACAATGAGCAGTTCTTC.

In its sample, this clonotype was seen many times. The chain has TRBV27 and TRBJ2-1, with D possibly being TRBD2 (6 bases). This CDR3 contains 16 residues. Germline V gives CDR1 MNHEY, CDR2 SMNVEV (reference sequence). V shed 5 bases and J shed 4 bases, with 18 bases lying between them. CDR3 loop: CASSLYPGTSYNEQFF. The CDR3 nucleotides are TGTGCCAGCAGTCTTTACCCCGGGACTTCTTACAATGAGCAGTTCTTC.

This clonotype was seen at least ten times. The J gene is TRBJ2-2, the V gene TRBV20-1; D uncertain. CDR3 length: 12 amino acids. V was cut by 0 bases and J by 7 bases, with 6 bases left in between. Germline CDR1 DFQATT, CDR2 SNEGSKA (reference sequence). In DNA, the CDR3 is TGCAGTGCTAGAGATTTGAGCGGGGAGCTGTTTTTT. Translating it yields CSARDLSGELFF.

This clonotype was found many times. V and J are TRBV20-1 and TRBJ2-7; D not certain. The CDR3 contains 15 residues. Germline CDR1 DFQATT, CDR2 SNEGSKA (reference sequence). Trimming took off 3 bases at V and 3 bases at J, with 18 bases between the two ends. CDR3 nucleotides: TGCAGTGCTAGGGGGTCATTTGAGGCGGACTACGAGCAGTACGTC. Protein: CSARGSFEADYEQYV.

This clonotype occurred many times. J is TRBJ2-1 and V is TRBV5-1, with TRBD1 identical over 9 bases. Germline V gene data show CDR1 as SGHRS and CDR2 as YFSETQ. This CDR3 is 15 amino acids long. J gave up 6 bases and V 3 bases, and 7 bases lay outside the gene matches. As DNA, the CDR3 is TGCGCCAGCAGCTCGACCGGGACAGGGTTCAATGAGCAGTTCTTC. This codes for CASSSTGTGFNEQFF.

This clonotype was counted only a few times. V and J are TRBV7-9 and TRBJ2-7; D is unclear. CDR1 SEHNR and CDR2 FQNEAQ come from the germline V gene (reference sequence). V was pared by 5 bases and J by 2 bases, with 13 bases between. This CDR3 is 14 amino acids long. CDR3 sequence reads: CASSQTVSAYEQYF. For the CDR3, the DNA is TGTGCCAGCAGCCAAACAGTTTCGGCCTACGAGCAGTACTTC.

This clonotype was found many times. The rearrangement links TRBV4-3 to TRBJ2-7, with 12 nucleotides matching TRBD2. The V gene end was trimmed by 3 bases and the J gene end by 6 bases; junction bases not matched to a gene: 15. Germline-derived CDR1 and CDR2 are LGHNA and YSLEER. CDR3 size: 18 residues. In DNA, the CDR3 is TGCGCCAGCAGCCACAGAACAGGGCTAGCGGGAGGGCCGGTCGAGCAGTACTTC. This codes for CASSHRTGLAGGPVEQYF.

At least ten counts were recorded for this clonotype. The V gene is TRBV29-1, the J gene TRBJ2-1, with 10 bases identical to TRBD1. Germline-derived CDR1 and CDR2 are SQVTM and ANQGSEA. V shed 7 bases, J shed 11 bases, and the junction held 8 bases outside the gene matches. CDR3 size: 12 residues. CDR3 sequence (DNA): TGCAGCGGGGGGGGGACAGGGGCGAAGCAGTTCTTC. Residues: CSGGGTGAKQFF.

This chain uses TRBV6-1 with TRBJ2-7; 8 nucleotides align to TRBD1. This CDR3 spans 15 amino acids. The V gene end was trimmed by 6 bases and the J gene end by 0 bases; junction bases not matched to a gene: 7. Germline loops: CDR1 MNHNS, CDR2 SASEGT. The CDR3 protein is CASSLTGGDSYEQYF. CDR3 bases: TGTGCCAGCAGCCTTACAGGGGGAGACTCCTACGAGCAGTACTTC.

The gene calls are TRBV20-1 and TRBJ1-1; D might be TRBD1 (6 bases). This CDR3 spans 17 amino acids. Germline V CDR1 and CDR2: DFQATT, SNEGSKA (reference sequence). V was shortened by 4 bases and J by 0 bases, with 21 bases between the two germline ends. CDR3 amino acids: CSATNRDSAIVNTEAFF. The CDR3 DNA follows: TGCAGTGCTACTAACAGGGATTCTGCGATAGTGAACACTGAAGCTTTCTTT.

This chain connects TRBV20-1 to TRBJ2-5; TRBD2 is a possible D gene (5 bases). Trimming removed 3 bases at V and 1 base at J, with 15 bases between. The germline gives CDR1 DFQATT, CDR2 SNEGSKA (reference sequence). The CDR3 has 15 residues. CDR3: CSASSSRAFQETQYF. CDR3 coding DNA: TGCAGTGCTAGCTCTAGCAGAGCTTTCCAAGAGACCCAGTACTTC.

This clonotype was detected ten times or more. The J gene is TRBJ1-2, the V gene TRBV6-5; D not resolved. The V gene's germline CDR1 is MNHEY and CDR2 SVGAGI. The V gene lost 5 bases and the J gene lost 1 base, with 8 bases spanning the gap. The CDR3 contains 13 residues. Here the CDR3 reads CASSLDYNYGYTF. CDR3 in DNA: TGTGCCAGCAGTCTCGATTATAACTATGGCTACACCTTC.

The CDR3 DNA reads as TGTGCCAGCAGTGTTCGACTAGCAGAGTACGAGCAGTACTTC. Translated, it gives CASSVRLAEYEQYF. The chain couples TRBV6-2 or TRBV6-3 to TRBJ2-7; 7 bases map to TRBD2. V dropped 5 bases and J dropped 4; count of bases not matched to a gene: 8. The germline V gene has CDR1 MNHEY and CDR2 SVGEGT. There are 14 residues in the CDR3.

DNA for the CDR3: TGTGCCAGCAGCCTCCAATATACGCAGTATTTT. Amino acid sequence: CASSLQYTQYF. The chain links TRBV7-2 to TRBJ2-3; D not certain. The CDR3 has 11 residues. In germline, CDR1 is SGHTA, CDR2 FQGNSA. Deletions cut 5 bases from V and 7 bases from J, with 7 bases between.

This clonotype was detected many times. The rearrangement links TRBV20-1 to TRBJ2-3; 8 bases align to TRBD1. The V gene end was trimmed by 3 bases and the J gene end by 4 bases; junction bases not matched to a gene: 15. The CDR3 extends over 17 amino acids. CDR1 and CDR2 (germline): DFQATT, SNEGSKA (reference sequence). The CDR3 region has the DNA TGCAGTGCTAGTGGATTCGCAGGGGGCAGGGGGGCAGATACGCAGTATTTT. Translation gives CSASGFAGGRGADTQYF.

This clonotype occurred many times. The J gene is TRBJ2-1, the V gene TRBV5-1; tentative D call: TRBD1 (5 bases). Germline V gene lookup returns CDR1 SGHRS and CDR2 YFSETQ. The CDR3 covers 15 residues. The V gene lost 8 bases and the J gene lost 2 bases, with 17 bases spanning the gap. The CDR3 DNA reads as TGCGCCAGTCAGACAGCCCCTAATGCCTACAATGAGCAGTTCTTC. Protein product: CASQTAPNAYNEQFF.

This clonotype has more than one count but fewer than ten. The CDR3 nucleotides are TGTGCCAGCAGCTTAGTTTGGGGACAGGGTAGTCGGACTGAAGCTTTCTTT. Its protein product is CASSLVWGQGSRTEAFF. The chain employs TRBV11-2 and TRBJ1-1, with 9 bases fitting TRBD1. From germline, CDR1 is SGHAT and CDR2 FQNNGV. This CDR3 spans 17 amino acids. V lost 1 base, J lost 5 bases, and 11 bases stayed unmatched.

This clonotype was observed many times. This chain joins TRBV4-2 and TRBJ2-3; D remains unclear. Germline lookup yields CDR1 LGHNA and CDR2 YNFKEQ. Trimming took off 0 bases at V and 3 bases at J, with 4 bases between the two ends. CDR3 length: 13 amino acids. In nucleotides, the CDR3 is TGTGCCAGCAGCCAAGATAAGACAGATACGCAGTATTTT. Encoded protein: CASSQDKTDTQYF.

In its sample, this clonotype was seen a few times. The chain has TRBV7-9 and TRBJ2-7, with no clear D. Germline V CDR1 and CDR2: SEHNR, FQNEAQ (reference sequence). The V gene lost 5 bases and the J gene lost 1 base, with 6 bases spanning the gap. This CDR3 contains 12 residues. CDR3 region: CASSDKSYEQYF. Written as DNA, the CDR3 is TGTGCCAGCAGCGACAAATCCTACGAGCAGTACTTC.

This clonotype was seen many times. This sequence joins TRBV12-3 or TRBV12-4 and TRBJ1-3, with D unclear. V was pared by 1 base and J by 0 bases, with 4 bases between. This CDR3 has 14 residues. The CDR3 sequence is CASSLGLSGNTIYF. The CDR3 DNA sequence: TGTGCCAGCAGTTTAGGCCTCTCTGGAAACACCATATATTTT.

The chain is built from TRBV27 and TRBJ2-5; D gene uncertain. This CDR3 is 13 amino acids long. The ends were cut back, 0 bases at V and 6 bases at J, with 8 bases in the middle. CDR1 is MNHEY, CDR2 SMNVEV, per germline (reference sequence). CDR3 amino acids: CASSLSGEQTQYF. The DNA for the CDR3 is TGTGCCAGCAGTTTATCCGGAGAACAGACCCAGTACTTC.

This clonotype was counted many times. CDR3 loop: CASSELVTGNTIYF. CDR3 DNA sequence: TGTGCCAGCAGTGAACTCGTGACTGGAAACACCATATATTTT. The chain has TRBV6-1 and TRBJ1-3; D uncertain. Germline-derived CDR1 and CDR2 are MNHNS and SASEGT. The CDR3 is made up of 14 amino acids. V was clipped by 2 bases and J by 2 bases, with 7 bases between them.

This clonotype was seen at least ten times. The rearrangement joins TRBV20-1 to TRBJ2-1, with 12 bases that match TRBD2. The CDR3 loop spans 15 amino acids. J was trimmed by 6 bases and V by 6 bases; bases with no gene match: 9. CDR1 and CDR2 from the germline V gene are DFQATT and SNEGSKA (reference sequence). The CDR3 loop reads CSADQTSGSFNEQFF. CDR3 nucleotide sequence: TGCAGTGCAGACCAGACTAGCGGGAGTTTCAATGAGCAGTTCTTC.

This clonotype was found many times. V usage is TRBV10-3 and J usage is TRBJ2-7; D remains ambiguous. Germline CDR1 reads ENHRY; CDR2 reads SYGVKD. Trimming left V 2 bases short and J 4 bases short, with 12 bases between. The CDR3 loop spans 14 amino acids. The CDR3 DNA sequence: TGTGCCATCAGTGAGACGGGTTCCTTATACGAGCAGTACGTC. Translating gives CAISETGSLYEQYV.

The chain combines TRBV10-3 with TRBJ2-1, with D possibly TRBD1 on 7 matching bases. The CDR3 spans 15 residues. CDR1 is ENHRY, CDR2 SYGVKD, per germline. The V end was cut by 2 bases, the J end by 5 bases, with 13 bases between. CDR3 nucleotides: TGTGCCATCAGTGAGGACAGGGACTTAGACAATGAGCAGTTCTTC. Translating it yields CAISEDRDLDNEQFF.

The sample holds many counts of this clonotype. The chain uses TRBV5-1 and TRBJ2-1; 12 nucleotides line up with TRBD1. Unmatched junction bases numbered 5, after V lost 4 bases and J lost 12 bases. CDR1 is SGHRS, CDR2 YFSETQ, per germline. The CDR3 totals 13 residues. CDR3 in amino acids: CASSPGTGGTQFF. CDR3 DNA: TGCGCCAGCAGCCCCGGGACAGGGGGCACGCAGTTCTTC.